This T cell receptor beta chain comes out of a study of shared clonotypes between healthy human individuals. Study overall: Per donor, CD8 memory used one plate, CD8 naive used two, CD4 memory used three and CD4 naive used three. General observations from the study: Compared with clonotypes that all four donors shared, non-shared clonotypes had lower generation probabilities. Around 5% of naive CD4 clonotypes were common to several donors.

Clones were sequenced by immunoSEQ multiplex PCR, and TCRdb holds only the in-frame ones, with some missing. The data show about 2.4 million clones, around nine tenths seen once. Participating donors were healthy, HIV-negative adults free of recent acute infections or vaccinations. CDR3 length equals 14 residues. Germline assignment: CDR1 SGHTA and CDR2 FQGNSA. V trimming: 5 bases; J trimming: 2 bases; junction bases outside the gene matches: 5. This clone appeared once. Antigen specificity is unknown. This clonotype was obtained from a man between 18 and 29 years old in good health. Sequenced input: naive CD4+ T cells sorted from blood. Subset: CD45RA+ positively selected. This chain joins TRBV7-2 and TRBJ2-7, with 8 bases identical to TRBD1. CDR3 residues: CASSGTGGTYEQYF. CDR3 bases: TGTGCCAGCAGCGGGACAGGCGGGACCTACGAGCAGTACTTC.